The sequence of this T cell receptor beta chain was determined in a study of blood T cell repertoires in COVID-19. Study-level information: The United States, Italy and Spain provided the acute and convalescent COVID-19 samples. In each case, the material was cDNA or gDNA derived from T cells, B-cell-depleted T cells, or PBMCs.

Germline V gene data show CDR1 as PRHDT and CDR2 as FYEKMQ (reference sequence). The CDR3 consists of 17 residues. V lost 5 bases, J lost 5 bases, and 12 bases stayed unmatched. The data were produced by immunoSEQ multiplex PCR, yet TCRdb's version contains in-frame clones alone and is incomplete. The table records about 400,000 clones, 85% to 90% of them present only once. The rearrangement joins TRBV13 to TRBJ2-1; TRBD2 aligns across 10 bases. The sequenced sample was peripheral blood. This clonotype was sampled from a human donor in a cohort sampled during active COVID-19. CDR3 sequence: CASSNFGTSGKHNEQFF. The CDR3 DNA reads as TGTGCCAGCAGCAACTTCGGTACTAGCGGGAAACACAATGAGCAGTTCTTC.